These 29 T cell receptor beta chains were sequenced from one sample in a study of blood T cell repertoires in COVID-19. Sequenced by immunoSEQ multiplex PCR; TCRdb stores in-frame clones only, minus some. The sample contains some 160,000 clones, more than 75% of which appear only once. Specimen: peripheral blood. The receptors were gathered from a man aged 18-30 years with acute or convalescent COVID-19.

This sequence joins TRBV6-5 and TRBJ2-1, with D perhaps TRBD1 (5 bases). Looked up from germline, CDR1 is MNHEY and CDR2 is SVGAGI. The V end was cut by 7 bases, the J end by 10 bases, with 23 bases between. The CDR3 spans 15 residues. This CDR3 is CASTRYAAQGGEQFF. CDR3 in DNA: TGTGCCAGCACGAGATACGCCGCCCAGGGTGGCGAGCAGTTCTTC.

The rearrangement joins TRBV27 to TRBJ2-6; D is possibly TRBD1 (6 bases). The CDR3 has 17 residues. Trimming took off 6 bases at V and 0 bases at J, with 15 bases between the two ends. Germline V gene lookup returns CDR1 MNHEY and CDR2 SMNVEV (reference sequence). The CDR3 nucleotides read TGTGCCAGCAGACCGGACAGCCTGAGCTCTGGGGCCAACGTCCTGACTTTC. Translating gives CASRPDSLSSGANVLTF.

In its sample, this clone was seen a few times. The CDR3 coding sequence is TGTGCCAGCAGCCTGAGAATGAACACTGAAGCTTTCTTT. Protein sequence: CASSLRMNTEAFF. This sequence joins TRBV9 and TRBJ1-1; D is uncertain. CDR1 and CDR2 from the germline V gene are SGDLS and YYNGEE. V was shortened by 4 bases and J by 0 bases, with 7 bases between the two germline ends. This CDR3 has 13 residues.

J is TRBJ1-2 and V is TRBV5-4, with D unclear. CDR1 is SGHNT and CDR2 is YYREEE in the germline V gene (reference sequence). The CDR3 sequence is 14 residues long. V was clipped by 0 bases and J by 7 bases, with 13 bases between them. CDR3 amino acids: CASSLGNVEGGYTF. The CDR3 nucleotides read TGTGCCAGCAGCTTGGGCAACGTTGAGGGTGGCTACACCTTC.

The V and J genes are TRBV9 and TRBJ2-7; D perhaps matches TRBD1 (5 bases). The CDR3 extends over 18 amino acids. The V and J ends lost 4 bases and 0 bases respectively, with 23 bases between them. CDR1 and CDR2 from the germline V gene are SGDLS and YYNGEE. The CDR3 loop reads CASSPGWGELQSSYEQYF. Written as DNA, the CDR3 is TGTGCCAGCAGCCCCGGGTGGGGCGAATTACAGAGCTCCTACGAGCAGTACTTC.

This clone came up once. V and J are TRBV18 and TRBJ1-1; D is unresolved. Germline-derived CDR1 and CDR2 are KGHSH and LQKENI. V was pared by 3 bases and J by 0 bases, with 5 bases between. CDR3 length: 13 amino acids. The CDR3 sequence is CASSPPVNTEAFF. The DNA for the CDR3 is TGTGCCAGCTCACCTCCAGTGAACACTGAAGCTTTCTTT.

The chain links TRBV19 to TRBJ1-2; 7 bases map to TRBD1. From germline, CDR1 is LNHDA and CDR2 SQIVND (reference sequence). This CDR3 is built from 15 residues. V lost 5 bases to trimming and J lost 7 bases; unmatched junction nucleotides: 13. Written as DNA, the CDR3 is TGTGCCAGTAGTGGCCCGGGACAGCTCCCGGGTGGCTACACCTTC. Residues: CASSGPGQLPGGYTF. The full variable domain, in which reference TRBV19 and TRBJ1-2 provide the parts outside the CDR3, is DGGITQSPKYLFRKEGQNVTLSCEQNLNHDAMYWYRQDPGQGLRLIYYSQIVNDFQKGDIAEGYSVSREKKESFPLTVTSAQKNPTAFYLCASSGPGQLPGGYTFGSGTRLTVV.

The chain joins TRBV4-1 to TRBJ1-3; 12 positions match TRBD1. The germline V gene encodes CDR1 MGHRA and CDR2 YSYEKL. The CDR3 length is 16 residues. J gave up 3 bases and V 4 bases, and 4 bases lay outside the gene matches. CDR3 bases: TGCGCCAGCAGCCGTGGGACAGGGGGCCGTGGAAACACCATATATTTT. Amino acid sequence: CASSRGTGGRGNTIYF.

The table lists this clone with a count of one. The rearrangement links TRBV19 to TRBJ2-3; TRBD1 agrees at 7 bases. This CDR3 region has 16 residues. CDR1 and CDR2 (germline): LNHDA, SQIVND (reference sequence). The V segment lost 2 bases and the J segment 0 bases; nucleotides outside the gene matches: 5. The CDR3 nucleotides are TGTGCCAGTAGTATAAGGGGGACAGCGAGCACAGATACGCAGTATTTT. It is translated as CASSIRGTASTDTQYF.

This chain joins TRBV6-5 and TRBJ1-3; TRBD1 agrees at 11 bases. J was trimmed by 3 bases and V by 2 bases; bases with no gene match: 3. There are 16 residues in the CDR3. The germline gives CDR1 MNHEY, CDR2 SVGAGI. CDR3 sequence reads: CASSYDGTGGGNTIYF. The DNA of the CDR3 is TGTGCCAGCAGTTACGATGGGACAGGGGGTGGAAACACCATATATTTT.

This clone was found once. The chain joins TRBV7-9 to TRBJ1-2; D not certain. This CDR3 is built from 16 residues. Germline loops: CDR1 SEHNR, CDR2 FQNEAQ (reference sequence). V was shortened by 1 base and J by 4 bases, with 16 bases between the two germline ends. The CDR3 DNA is TGTGCCAGCAGCTTAGACCTGACCTATCAGGCCTATGGCTACACCTTC. It specifies CASSLDLTYQAYGYTF.

The chain is built from TRBV9 and TRBJ2-7; 10 nucleotides align to TRBD1. The V gene end was trimmed by 0 bases and the J gene end by 4 bases; junction bases not matched to a gene: 16. CDR1 and CDR2 (germline): SGDLS, YYNGEE. CDR3 length: 19 residues. The CDR3 sequence is CASSVGFSLTGGATYEQYF. Here the CDR3 DNA reads TGTGCCAGCAGCGTAGGGTTCTCCCTGACAGGGGGCGCGACGTACGAGCAGTACTTC.

V is TRBV7-6 and J is TRBJ1-1; 7 bases line up with TRBD1. The CDR3 length is 13 residues. V dropped 6 bases and J dropped 8; count of bases not matched to a gene: 9. Germline loops: CDR1 SGHVS, CDR2 FNYEAQ. This CDR3 reads CASSSTTGLEAFF. CDR3 in DNA: TGTGCCAGCAGTTCGACGACAGGGCTAGAAGCTTTCTTT.

This chain uses TRBV11-2 with TRBJ1-6; possible D gene TRBD1, 5 bases. Trimming shortened V by 7 bases and J by 1 base, and 17 bases separated the two germline ends. Germline V gene lookup returns CDR1 SGHAT and CDR2 FQNNGV. The CDR3 sequence is 17 residues long. The CDR3 spells CASTTSGGRSYNSPLHF. The CDR3 bases are TGTGCCAGCACCACTTCGGGGGGAAGGTCCTATAATTCACCCCTCCACTTT.

This clone is a singleton in its sample. V usage is TRBV12-3 or TRBV12-4 and J usage is TRBJ2-3, with 7 bases lining up with TRBD1. After removal of 7 bases from V and 3 bases from J, the junction contained 4 bases not matched to a gene. CDR3 length: 13 residues. This CDR3 is CASTVTGTDTQYF. As DNA, the CDR3 is TGTGCCAGCACCGTGACAGGGACAGATACGCAGTATTTT.

The chain links TRBV14 to TRBJ1-1; possible D gene TRBD1, 6 bases. Germline loops: CDR1 SGHDN, CDR2 FVKESK. This CDR3 is 16 amino acids long. Trimming left V 3 bases short and J 0 bases short, with 14 bases between. CDR3 region: CASSHGGLILNTEAFF. As DNA, the CDR3 is TGTGCCAGCAGCCACGGGGGGCTAATACTGAACACTGAAGCTTTCTTT.

The V call is TRBV9, the J call TRBJ1-5; D gene uncertain. Germline V gene sequence: CDR1 SGDLS, CDR2 YYNGEE. The V and J ends lost 0 bases and 9 bases respectively, with 13 bases between them. The CDR3 spans 14 residues. CDR3 in DNA: TGTGCCAGCAGCGTAGACACAGCAGGTCGGCCCCAGCATTTT. Its protein product is CASSVDTAGRPQHF.

This chain connects TRBV11-2 to TRBJ1-5, with 7 bases that match TRBD1. The CDR3 sequence is 15 residues long. CDR1 is SGHAT, CDR2 FQNNGV, per germline. V shed 5 bases and J 4 bases; nucleotides not matched to a gene: 8. The CDR3 loop is CASSEGTELNQPQHF. The CDR3 DNA sequence: TGTGCCAGCAGCGAAGGGACAGAACTAAATCAGCCCCAGCATTTT.

The CDR3 nucleotides read TGTGCCAGCAGTTACTCGACAGACAGGGCCTACGAGCAGTACTTC. It yields the protein CASSYSTDRAYEQYF. V usage is TRBV6-5 and J usage is TRBJ2-7; 7 positions agree with TRBD1. Germline V lookup: CDR1 MNHEY, CDR2 SVGAGI. The CDR3 runs 15 residues. Germline trimming cut 0 bases from V and 2 bases from J; bases unmatched to any gene: 4.

This clone was picked up one time. The chain joins TRBV19 to TRBJ2-1; 8 bases align to TRBD1. Germline trimming cut 2 bases from V and 5 bases from J; bases unmatched to any gene: 2. The CDR3 covers 14 residues. CDR1 LNHDA and CDR2 SQIVND come from the germline V gene (reference sequence). CDR3 loop: CASSILDRDNEQFF. The CDR3 bases are TGTGCCAGTAGTATATTGGACAGGGACAATGAGCAGTTCTTC. The full variable domain, rest sourced from reference TRBV19 and TRBJ2-1, is DGGITQSPKYLFRKEGQNVTLSCEQNLNHDAMYWYRQDPGQGLRLIYYSQIVNDFQKGDIAEGYSVSREKKESFPLTVTSAQKNPTAFYLCASSILDRDNEQFFGPGTRLTVL.

With regard to this clone: This specimen includes other DNA sequences encoding the same CDR3. The CDR3 nucleotides read TGTGCCTGGAGTGTACTTCCATACAATGAGCAGTTCTTC. Protein: CAWSVLPYNEQFF. The rearrangement uses TRBV30 and TRBJ2-1; D is ambiguous. The V end was cut by 0 bases, the J end by 4 bases, with 7 bases between. From germline, CDR1 is GTSNPN and CDR2 SVGIG (reference sequence). The CDR3 covers 13 residues. The full variable domain, with the rest looked up from reference TRBV30 and TRBJ2-1, is SQTIHQWPATLVQPVGSPLSLECTVEGTSNPNLYWYRQAAGRGLQLLFYSVGIGQISSEVPQNLSASRPQDRQFILSSKKLLLSDSGFYLCAWSVLPYNEQFFGPGTRLTVL.

The chain uses TRBV2 and TRBJ2-5; TRBD2 is a possible D gene (7 bases). The CDR3 extends over 19 amino acids. The V end lost 7 bases, the J end lost 1 base, and 28 bases lay between the germline ends. CDR1 is SNHLY and CDR2 is FYNNEI in the germline V gene. The CDR3 sequence: CASMRAPPRGGAFQETQYF. CDR3 nucleotide sequence: TGTGCCAGCATGAGAGCACCCCCGAGGGGGGGCGCCTTCCAAGAGACCCAGTACTTC.

This chain links TRBV19 with TRBJ2-1, with a possible D match to TRBD2 (5 bases). Deletions cut 3 bases from V and 6 bases from J, with 9 bases between. Germline values: CDR1 LNHDA, CDR2 SQIVND (reference sequence). This CDR3 contains 13 residues. This CDR3 reads CASSITSFNEQFF. The CDR3 DNA reads TGTGCCAGTAGTATTACTAGTTTCAATGAGCAGTTCTTC.

The chain recombines TRBV28 with TRBJ2-7; D might be TRBD1 (6 bases). V gave up 1 base and J gave up 3 bases, with 13 bases separating them. This CDR3 has 15 residues. Per the germline V gene, CDR1 is MDHEN and CDR2 is SYDVKM. CDR3 residues: CASSLSPTGNYEQYF. The CDR3 DNA sequence: TGTGCCAGCAGTTTATCCCCCACAGGGAACTACGAGCAGTACTTC.

The V and J genes are TRBV7-2 and TRBJ2-1; 9 bases line up with TRBD2. This CDR3 comprises 15 residues. The germline V gene encodes CDR1 SGHTA and CDR2 FQGNSA. The V gene end was trimmed by 3 bases and the J gene end by 7 bases; junction bases not matched to a gene: 7. CDR3 DNA sequence: TGTGCCAGCAGCTTTAGCGGGAGATGGGTGAATGAGCAGTTCTTC. Amino acids: CASSFSGRWVNEQFF.

V is TRBV6-6 and J is TRBJ2-7; no reliable D call. The length of the CDR3 is 12 residues. V lost 3 bases to trimming and J lost 6 bases, with 9 bases between them. Per germline, CDR1 MNHNY and CDR2 SVGAGI (reference sequence). CDR3 sequence (DNA): TGTGCCAGCAGTTATATGGCAGGCGAGCAGTACTTC. This gives the protein CASSYMAGEQYF.

The chain has TRBV27 and TRBJ1-2; TRBD1 might be the D (6 bases). Trimming stripped 6 bases from V and 1 base from J, with 12 bases between. The CDR3 has 14 amino acids. Germline V gene data show CDR1 as MNHEY and CDR2 as SMNVEV (reference sequence). In nucleotides, the CDR3 is TGTGCCAGCAGGGACAGCGACCTTAACTATGGCTACACCTTC. As protein: CASRDSDLNYGYTF.

The chain joins TRBV9 to TRBJ2-7, with D tentatively TRBD1 (6 bases). Germline values: CDR1 SGDLS, CDR2 YYNGEE. This CDR3 spans 14 amino acids. V was pared by 3 bases and J by 2 bases, with 12 bases between. The CDR3 bases are TGTGCCAGCAGCGCCCGGACAGAAACCTACGAGCAGTACTTC. This codes for CASSARTETYEQYF.

The CDR3 loop reads CASSPKRQGIGEAFF. The DNA of the CDR3 is TGTGCCAGTAGTCCTAAACGACAGGGGATTGGTGAAGCTTTCTTT. The gene calls are TRBV19 and TRBJ1-1; TRBD1 agrees at 8 bases. This CDR3 contains 15 residues. With 5 bases clipped from V and 7 bases from J, the junction kept 12 bases outside the gene matches. The germline V gene has CDR1 LNHDA and CDR2 SQIVND (reference sequence).